What follows are 15 T cell receptor beta chains derived from one specimen sequenced in a study of cytomegalovirus exposure and HLA in healthy donors. Both 60 Vbeta primers and 13 Jbeta primers went into the PCR. The assay was immunoSEQ multiplex PCR, and TCRdb's table has in-frame clones only and misses some. The sample lists about 90,000 clones; 65% were seen once. The sample comprised PBMCs. These receptors were taken from a woman in her 50s in good health and CMV-seropositive.

This chain joins TRBV7-2 and TRBJ1-2; D call uncertain. V was trimmed by 5 bases and J by 4 bases, leaving 14 bases between them. Germline V gene sequence: CDR1 SGHTA, CDR2 FQGNSA. CDR3 length: 14 amino acids. Here the CDR3 reads CASSPRTGIYGYTF. The CDR3, as DNA: TGTGCCAGCAGCCCCCGAACGGGGATCTATGGCTACACCTTC.

This clone was seen only a few times. The chain has TRBV10-3 and TRBJ2-2; TRBD2 matches at 7 bases. V was pared by 0 bases and J by 5 bases, with 12 bases of the junction left unmatched. Germline values: CDR1 ENHRY, CDR2 SYGVKD. The CDR3 loop spans 18 amino acids. This CDR3 is CAISESERLALSTGELFF. The CDR3 DNA follows: TGTGCCATCAGTGAGTCAGAGCGACTAGCTTTATCGACCGGGGAGCTGTTTTTT.

This clone was observed a few times. The chain recombines TRBV27 with TRBJ1-1; 11 bases map to TRBD1. There are 13 residues in the CDR3. V was pared by 6 bases and J by 5 bases, with 2 bases of the junction left unmatched. Per the germline V gene, CDR1 is MNHEY and CDR2 is SMNVEV (reference sequence). The CDR3 DNA reads TGTGCCAGCAGGGGACAGGGGGGTACTGAAGCTTTCTTT. Translated: CASRGQGGTEAFF.

The CDR3 DNA follows: TGTGCCAGCAGCTGGGTAACAGGGGGGGATTCACCCCTCCACTTT. Translated: CASSWVTGGDSPLHF. The chain employs TRBV11-2 and TRBJ1-6; 8 bases line up with TRBD1. Per the germline V gene, CDR1 is SGHAT and CDR2 is FQNNGV. The CDR3 contains 15 residues. The trim removed 4 bases at V and 8 bases at J, leaving 7 bases unmatched.

The chain has TRBV5-1 and TRBJ2-3; 9 bases map to TRBD2. CDR1 and CDR2 from the germline V gene are SGHRS and YFSETQ. This CDR3 comprises 15 residues. The V segment lost 1 base and the J segment 5 bases; nucleotides outside the gene matches: 5. The CDR3 reads CASSLNGLAIDTQYF. The CDR3 nucleotides read TGCGCCAGCAGCTTGAACGGACTAGCGATAGATACGCAGTATTTT.

In its sample, this clone was seen once. V usage is TRBV5-6 and J usage is TRBJ2-5; tentatively, D is TRBD1 (6 bases). CDR1 SGHDT and CDR2 YYEEEE come from the germline V gene. The CDR3 contains 13 residues. Deletions cut 4 bases from V and 4 bases from J, with 11 bases between. The CDR3 region has the DNA TGTGCCAGCAGCATGGACAGTTTAGAGACCCAGTACTTC. Translated: CASSMDSLETQYF.

V usage is TRBV4-1 and J usage is TRBJ1-1; a possible D gene is TRBD1 (6 bases). The CDR3 extends over 15 amino acids. The V gene lost 1 base and the J gene lost 4 bases, with 13 bases spanning the gap. Germline assignment: CDR1 MGHRA and CDR2 YSYEKL. DNA for the CDR3: TGCGCCAGCAGCCAAGCCACACAGGGTTTCACTGAAGCTTTCTTT. Encoded protein: CASSQATQGFTEAFF.

The DNA of the CDR3 is TGCGCCAGCAGCTTTCCAGACGGGTCCTACAATGAGCAGTTCTTC. Translating gives CASSFPDGSYNEQFF. The chain links TRBV5-1 to TRBJ2-1, with D uncertain. The germline V and J ends were trimmed by 2 bases and 1 base, with 10 bases remaining between them. The germline CDR1 and CDR2 sequences are SGHRS and YFSETQ. The CDR3 loop spans 15 amino acids.

The chain carries TRBV7-9 and TRBJ1-1; maybe TRBD1 (5 bases). V was pared by 4 bases and J by 3 bases, with 9 bases between. The germline V gene encodes CDR1 SEHNR and CDR2 FQNEAQ (reference sequence). The CDR3 consists of 13 residues. CDR3 residues: CASSSQGHTEAFF. In DNA, the CDR3 is TGTGCCAGCAGCTCTCAGGGTCACACTGAAGCTTTCTTT.

The V call is TRBV21-1, the J call TRBJ2-7; TRBD1 reflects the table's D call only, with no check against the DNA. TRBV21-1 is a documented pseudogene. This CDR3 has 16 residues. CDR3 region: CASSTLQQVMGYEQYF. CDR3 bases: TGTGCCAGCAGCACCCTTCAACAGGTAATGGGATACGAGCAGTACTTC.

The chain combines TRBV5-6 with TRBJ2-7; 15 positions match TRBD2. In germline, CDR1 is SGHDT, CDR2 YYEEEE. The CDR3 is 16 amino acids. V lost 4 bases and J lost 2; bases outside the gene matches: 4. The CDR3 DNA reads TGTGCCAGCAGCCCGGGACTAGCGGGGGGTGCCTACGAGCAGTACTTC. Encoded protein: CASSPGLAGGAYEQYF.

V gene TRBV7-9 combines with J gene TRBJ1-2, with no clear D. The V gene lost 5 bases and the J gene lost 9 bases, with 16 bases spanning the gap. The CDR3 sequence is 13 residues long. Germline lookup yields CDR1 SEHNR and CDR2 FQNEAQ (reference sequence). CDR3 region: CASSPRIPTRYTF. The CDR3 DNA reads as TGTGCCAGCAGCCCCCGAATACCGACACGCTACACCTTC.

The chain is built from TRBV6-5 and TRBJ2-5; D ambiguous. Germline lookup yields CDR1 MNHEY and CDR2 SVGAGI. There are 15 residues in the CDR3. Deletions cut 0 bases from V and 2 bases from J, with 10 bases between. The CDR3 loop reads CASSYSLRNQETQYF. CDR3 nucleotides: TGTGCCAGCAGTTACTCGTTGCGGAATCAAGAGACCCAGTACTTC.

The V and J genes are TRBV9 and TRBJ1-1; D is unresolved. V was shortened by 5 bases and J by 3 bases, with 14 bases between the two germline ends. The CDR3 extends over 14 amino acids. Germline lookup yields CDR1 SGDLS and CDR2 YYNGEE. CDR3 in DNA: TGTGCCAGCAGTGCATCCCCGGAGTACACTGAAGCTTTCTTT. Protein sequence: CASSASPEYTEAFF. Using reference TRBV9 and TRBJ1-1 for the parts outside the CDR3, the full variable domain is DSGVTQTPKHLITATGQRVTLRCSPRSGDLSVYWYQQSLDQGLQFLIQYYNGEERAKGNILERFSAQQFPDLHSELNLSSLELGDSALYFCASSASPEYTEAFFGQGTRLTVV.

This clone was counted a few times. The rearrangement joins TRBV28 to TRBJ1-1; TRBD1 aligns across 8 bases. This CDR3 comprises 18 residues. Germline CDR1 reads MDHEN; CDR2 reads SYDVKM. Trimming cost V 9 bases and J 4 bases; bases outside gene matches: 22. In DNA form, the CDR3 reads TGTGCCAGACAACTGAAGACAGGGGCCGGGAAGGGATCCACTGAAGCTTTCTTT. Protein: CARQLKTGAGKGSTEAFF.